A selection of T cell receptor beta chains follows, all from one sample in a study of cytotoxic CD8 clonotypes in ibrutinib-treated CLL. Some clones are missing from TCRdb's copy, which holds only in-frame ones; the method was immunoSEQ multiplex PCR. Among a few thousand clones listed, about 70% were seen once. This specimen consisted of PBMCs, obtained before ibrutinib treatment. The receptors were gathered from a human donor with chronic lymphocytic leukemia. Both conserved end residues are part of each CDR3. The D gene is left open where the match is weak. The listing skips clone size in some rows; elsewhere it reads once, few, many or a size class.

cdr3_length: 16; d_call: .; v_call: TRBV7-9; j_call: TRBJ2-7; clone_size: .; cdr3_nt: TGTGCCAGCAGCCCGCACCCGACGTTCATCTTGGGAGAGCAGTACTTC; cdr3_aa: CASSPHPTFILGEQYF
cdr3_length: 15; d_call: .; v_call: TRBV5-1; j_call: TRBJ2-2; clone_size: few; cdr3_nt: TGCGCCAGCAGCCCCACCAGCCAGAACACCGGGGAGCTGTTTTTT; cdr3_aa: CASSPTSQNTGELFF
cdr3_length: 15; d_call: TRBD2; v_call: TRBV29-1; j_call: TRBJ2-5; clone_size: .; cdr3_nt: TGCAGCGTTGAGGGACTAGCGGGGTTGGGGGAGACCCAGTACTTC; cdr3_aa: CSVEGLAGLGETQYF
cdr3_length: 14; d_call: .; v_call: TRBV4-3; j_call: TRBJ1-2; clone_size: few; cdr3_nt: TGCGCCAGCAGCCAGGCTGTTAGGCAGGGAGGCTACACCTTC; cdr3_aa: CASSQAVRQGGYTF
cdr3_length: 15; d_call: .; v_call: TRBV27; j_call: TRBJ2-1; clone_size: few; cdr3_nt: TGTGCCAGCAGTTTATCGCGGACAACCTACAATGAGCAGTTCTTC; cdr3_aa: CASSLSRTTYNEQFF
cdr3_length: 16; d_call: .; v_call: TRBV4-2; j_call: TRBJ2-2; clone_size: .; cdr3_nt: TGTGCCAGCAGCTTGGGACGGGGGCTTGGCACCGGGGAGCTGTTTTTT; cdr3_aa: CASSLGRGLGTGELFF
cdr3_length: 13; d_call: .; v_call: TRBV4-1; j_call: TRBJ1-2; clone_size: few; cdr3_nt: TGCGCCAGCAGCCCCTATGGGGGCTATGGCTACACCTTC; cdr3_aa: CASSPYGGYGYTF
cdr3_length: 15; d_call: .; v_call: TRBV4-3; j_call: TRBJ1-2; clone_size: .; cdr3_nt: TGCGCCAGCAGCCAGAGGCTGGAAGCTAACTATGGCTACACCTTC; cdr3_aa: CASSQRLEANYGYTF
cdr3_length: 19; d_call: .; v_call: TRBV7-3; j_call: TRBJ2-6; clone_size: .; cdr3_nt: TGTGCCAGCAGCCCACGACCCCTAGGGGGGACCTCTGGGGCCAACGTCCTGACTTTC; cdr3_aa: CASSPRPLGGTSGANVLTF
cdr3_length: 14; d_call: .; v_call: TRBV13; j_call: TRBJ2-2; clone_size: .; cdr3_nt: TGTGCCAGCAGCTTTCGGGGGTACACCGGGGAGCTGTTTTTT; cdr3_aa: CASSFRGYTGELFF
cdr3_length: 14; d_call: TRBD1; v_call: TRBV27; j_call: TRBJ2-3; clone_size: .; cdr3_nt: TGTGCCAGCAGGATGGGACAGGGTCTAGATACGCAGTATTTT; cdr3_aa: CASRMGQGLDTQYF
cdr3_length: 13; d_call: .; v_call: TRBV11-2; j_call: TRBJ1-1; clone_size: few; cdr3_nt: TGTGCCAGCAGCCCCCTGGGGAACACTGAAGCTTTCTTT; cdr3_aa: CASSPLGNTEAFF
cdr3_length: 19; d_call: .; v_call: TRBV4-1; j_call: TRBJ1-3; clone_size: .; cdr3_nt: TGCGCCAGCAGCCTTATTGCTGTATCGGACTTCACCCCTGGAAACACCATATATTTT; cdr3_aa: CASSLIAVSDFTPGNTIYF
cdr3_length: 13; d_call: .; v_call: TRBV7-9; j_call: TRBJ1-6; clone_size: .; cdr3_nt: TGTGCCAGCAGCTTAAGCGAGGGATCACCCCTCCACTTT; cdr3_aa: CASSLSEGSPLHF